The 14 T cell receptor beta chains below come from one sample, sequenced in a study of T cells in Graves' hyperthyroidism and ophthalmopathy. Amplified regions were TCR beta CDR3 sequences from RNA transcripts. Researchers ran a first-round RT-PCR on the TCR CDR3 using the HTBI primer set. In TCRdb, the multiplex PCR reads were re-called with MiXCR into one record per CDR3 protein. In the table there are about 160,000 distinct CDR3 sequences, about 9.4% of which are singletons. The sequencing sample was made of blood. The receptors come from a woman aged 18 to 35 with Graves' hyperthyroidism that later progressed to Graves' ophthalmopathy.

This clonotype appeared many times. J is TRBJ2-1 and V is TRBV2, with 11 nucleotides matching TRBD2. The junction had 5 bases not matched to a gene; V was cut back by 7 bases and J by 6 bases. This CDR3 comprises 14 residues. Germline V gene data show CDR1 as SNHLY and CDR2 as FYNNEI. CDR3 nucleotides: TGTGCCAGCAACCTAGGACTAGCGGGCAATGAGCAGTTCTTC. Translated: CASNLGLAGNEQFF.

Many counts were recorded for this clonotype. The rearrangement joins TRBV20-1 to TRBJ2-3, with D perhaps TRBD1 (6 bases). V lost 0 bases to trimming and J lost 0 bases, with 19 bases between them. CDR1 and CDR2 (germline): DFQATT, SNEGSKA (reference sequence). This CDR3 is 18 amino acids long. The CDR3 DNA reads as TGCAGTGCTAGAGATGCCGACAGGTCGCTGTTTAGCACAGATACGCAGTATTTT. It encodes CSARDADRSLFSTDTQYF.

A remark on this clonotype: One end of the junction is discordant with germline, which a read error may explain. V gene TRBV15 combines with J gene TRBJ1-1, with TRBD1 as a possible D gene (5 bases). Germline CDR1 is LNHNV and CDR2 is YYDKDF (reference sequence). This CDR3 has 13 amino acids. CDR3: CATSRDGAAEVFF. The CDR3 bases are TGTGCCACCAGCAGAGATGGGGCAGCTGAAGTTTTCTTT.

The V call is TRBV5-4, the J call TRBJ1-2; D gene uncertain. The CDR3 runs 15 residues. Trimming took off 0 bases at V and 2 bases at J, with 11 bases between the two ends. Germline CDR1 and CDR2: SGHNT and YYREEE (reference sequence). The CDR3 is CASSLADIPNYGYTF. In nucleotides, the CDR3 is TGTGCCAGCAGCTTGGCCGACATCCCAAACTATGGCTACACCTTC. Full variable domain (outside the CDR3, taken from reference TRBV5-4 and TRBJ1-2): ETGVTQSPTHLIKTRGQQVTLRCSSQSGHNTVSWYQQALGQGPQFIFQYYREEENGRGNFPPRFSGLQFPNYSSELNVNALELDDSALYLCASSLADIPNYGYTFGSGTRLTVV.

The CDR3 protein is CASSPGQGAFEQYF. In nucleotides, the CDR3 is TGTGCCAGCAGTCCGGGACAGGGGGCTTTCGAGCAGTACTTC. This sequence joins TRBV6-1 and TRBJ2-7, with TRBD1 matching over 12 bases. Germline V gene sequence: CDR1 MNHNS, CDR2 SASEGT. The CDR3 loop spans 14 amino acids. Unmatched junction bases numbered 5, after V lost 5 bases and J lost 6 bases.

This clonotype was observed at least ten times. V gene TRBV7-6 combines with J gene TRBJ2-1; D is unclear. Trimming shortened V by 1 base and J by 5 bases, and 12 bases separated the two germline ends. The CDR3 is 15 residues long. Germline lookup yields CDR1 SGHVS and CDR2 FNYEAQ. The CDR3 DNA is TGTGCCAGCAGCTTAGTAGGGCAGGCGAACAATGAGCAGTTCTTC. Its translation: CASSLVGQANNEQFF. The entire variable domain, with the rest obtained from reference TRBV7-6 and TRBJ2-1, is as follows: GAGVSQSPRYKVTKRGQDVALRCDPISGHVSLYWYRQALGQGPEFLTYFNYEAQQDKSGLPNDRFSAERPEGSISTLTIQRTEQRDSAMYRCASSLVGQANNEQFFGPGTRLTVL.

This clonotype was detected many times. This rearrangement joins TRBV6-1 to TRBJ2-3; D could derive from TRBD1 or TRBD2 (5 bases each). The ends were cut back, 4 bases at V and 5 bases at J, with 13 bases in the middle. CDR3 size: 14 residues. Germline values: CDR1 MNHNS, CDR2 SASEGT. The DNA of the CDR3 is TGTGCCAGCAGTGCCGTCCGGGGCGTAGATACGCAGTATTTT. Amino acids: CASSAVRGVDTQYF.

A few counts support this clonotype. The chain uses TRBV7-9 and TRBJ2-7; D call uncertain. CDR1 SEHNR and CDR2 FQNEAQ come from the germline V gene (reference sequence). The CDR3 is 15 amino acids. Trimming shortened V by 1 base and J by 1 base, and 11 bases separated the two germline ends. CDR3 nucleotide sequence: TGTGCCAGCAGCTTAGGGTCCGAAGGATCCTACGAGCAGTACTTC. It yields the protein CASSLGSEGSYEQYF.

This clonotype was counted at least ten times. J is TRBJ1-5 and V is TRBV20-1, with 9 nucleotides matching TRBD1. CDR1 and CDR2 (germline): DFQATT, SNEGSKA (reference sequence). V dropped 3 bases and J dropped 4; count of bases not matched to a gene: 13. CDR3 size: 17 residues. The CDR3 spells CSASDYEGDRANQPQHF. In DNA, the CDR3 is TGCAGTGCTAGTGACTATGAAGGGGACAGGGCGAATCAGCCCCAGCATTTT.

The chain couples TRBV27 to TRBJ2-7; 7 positions agree with TRBD2. CDR3 size: 13 residues. V dropped 10 bases and J dropped 2; count of bases not matched to a gene: 8. Germline assignment: CDR1 MNHEY and CDR2 SMNVEV (reference sequence). The chain's CDR3 is CATLGRGAYEQYF. CDR3 sequence (DNA): TGTGCCACCCTAGGGAGGGGAGCCTACGAGCAGTACTTC.

This clonotype was counted ten times or more. This chain joins TRBV3-1 and TRBJ1-1, with D tentatively TRBD1 (5 bases). The length of the CDR3 is 14 residues. Germline values: CDR1 LGHDT, CDR2 YNNKEL (reference sequence). V gave up 4 bases and J gave up 8 bases, with 17 bases separating them. CDR3 loop: CASSLGGALIEAFF. The DNA of the CDR3 is TGTGCCAGCAGCCTCGGCGGGGCCCTGATCGAAGCTTTCTTT.

This clonotype was counted only a few times. The gene calls are TRBV4-1 and TRBJ1-2; the match to TRBD1 covers 7 bases. This CDR3 has 13 amino acids. J was trimmed by 4 bases and V by 1 base; bases with no gene match: 0. CDR1 is MGHRA, CDR2 YSYEKL, per germline. The CDR3: CASSQGDSYGYTF. The CDR3 nucleotides are TGCGCCAGCAGCCAAGGGGACAGCTATGGCTACACCTTC.

In the case of this clonotype: A much larger clone differs from this one at a single base, so this may be a read error. This chain uses TRBV3-1 with TRBJ1-5, with a weak D call TRBD1 (5 bases). CDR3 length equals 14 residues. Germline CDR1 is LGHDT and CDR2 is YNNKEL (reference sequence). CDR3 residues: CDSSLQGVVQPQHF. CDR3 nucleotide sequence: TGTGACAGCAGTCTTCAGGGTGTAGTTCAGCCCCAGCATTTT.

This clonotype was counted at least ten times. CDR3 loop: CASNPSGMVNEQFF. CDR3 coding DNA: TGTGCCAGTAACCCTAGCGGGATGGTGAATGAGCAGTTCTTC. The rearrangement joins TRBV19 to TRBJ2-1, with 9 positions matching TRBD2. The CDR3 consists of 14 residues. Unmatched junction bases numbered 8, after V lost 7 bases and J lost 7 bases. The germline gives CDR1 LNHDA, CDR2 SQIVND (reference sequence).